Below, 30 T cell receptor beta chains from the same sample are listed, as sequenced in a study of cytotoxic CD8 clonotypes in ibrutinib-treated CLL. TCRdb's table, derived via immunoSEQ multiplex PCR, lists solely in-frame clones and lacks some. The top ten clones hold 35% to 45% of a sample with 65,000 to 85,000 clones, less than 90% of them seen once. This specimen consisted of PBMCs, obtained after 24 months of ibrutinib treatment. The receptors stem from a human donor with chronic lymphocytic leukemia.

V and J are TRBV30 and TRBJ2-7; D not certain. The CDR3 extends over 14 amino acids. In germline, CDR1 is GTSNPN, CDR2 SVGIG (reference sequence). V gave up 0 bases and J gave up 2 bases, with 11 bases separating them. The CDR3 bases are TGTGCCTGGAGTGTATATGTCAGACCCTACGAGCAGTACTTC. Its translation is CAWSVYVRPYEQYF.

V gene TRBV10-3 combines with J gene TRBJ1-2; the match to TRBD1 covers 7 bases. Germline V gene data show CDR1 as ENHRY and CDR2 as SYGVKD. The CDR3 sequence is 16 residues long. V lost 2 bases and J lost 4; bases outside the gene matches: 10. The CDR3 here is CAISEPLEGAGYGYTF. The CDR3 DNA sequence: TGTGCCATCAGTGAGCCCCTGGAGGGGGCGGGCTATGGCTACACCTTC.

The chain's CDR3 is CASSLVRLAGGGTQYF. The DNA for the CDR3 is TGTGCCAGCAGCTTAGTGCGGTTAGCGGGAGGGGGTACGCAGTATTTT. This chain joins TRBV11-2 and TRBJ2-3, with TRBD2 matching over 11 bases. The CDR3 is 16 amino acids. From germline, CDR1 is SGHAT and CDR2 FQNNGV. V gave up 1 base and J gave up 8 bases; unmatched junction bases: 8.

The rearrangement uses TRBV6-5 and TRBJ1-1; 9 bases match TRBD1. The length of the CDR3 is 14 residues. Germline V gene data show CDR1 as MNHEY and CDR2 as SVGAGI. V lost 5 bases, J lost 3 bases, and 4 bases stayed unmatched. In DNA form, the CDR3 reads TGTGCCAGCAGTCCTGACAGGGGGGACACTGAAGCTTTCTTT. This gives the protein CASSPDRGDTEAFF.

The chain uses TRBV2 and TRBJ2-7; D ambiguous. The germline gives CDR1 SNHLY, CDR2 FYNNEI. V shed 4 bases and J shed 2 bases, with 6 bases lying between them. CDR3 length: 12 residues. The DNA for the CDR3 is TGTGCCAGCAGTGTACTAACCTACGAGCAGTACTTC. It specifies CASSVLTYEQYF.

CDR3 region: CASSIPFAGDTEAFF. DNA of the CDR3: TGTGCCAGTAGTATTCCCTTTGCAGGGGACACTGAAGCTTTCTTT. V is TRBV19 and J is TRBJ1-1; a possible D gene is TRBD1 (6 bases). The germline CDR1 and CDR2 sequences are LNHDA and SQIVND (reference sequence). V shed 3 bases and J shed 3 bases, with 14 bases lying between them. The length of the CDR3 is 15 residues.

For this clone: In the same sample, other DNA sequences code for this CDR3. The rearrangement joins TRBV18 to TRBJ1-1; D call uncertain. The V gene's germline CDR1 is KGHSH and CDR2 LQKENI. This CDR3 has 13 residues. Trimming removed 2 bases at V and 1 base at J, with 5 bases between. CDR3 coding DNA: TGTGCCAGCTCACCATCCGGGAACACTGAAGCTTTCTTT. Amino acid sequence: CASSPSGNTEAFF.

The chain combines TRBV5-1 with TRBJ2-7; D may be TRBD1 (6 bases). V shed 4 bases and J shed 3 bases, with 11 bases lying between them. Per germline, CDR1 SGHRS and CDR2 YFSETQ. There are 13 residues in the CDR3. As DNA, the CDR3 is TGCGCCAGCAGCCCAGGGGAAATCTACGAGCAGTACTTC. Its protein is CASSPGEIYEQYF. The whole variable domain, filled in from reference TRBV5-1 and TRBJ2-7, reads KAGVTQTPRYLIKTRGQQVTLSCSPISGHRSVSWYQQTPGQGLQFLFEYFSETQRNKGNFPGRFSGRQFSNSRSEMNVSTLELGDSALYLCASSPGEIYEQYFGPGTRLTVT.

The V gene is TRBV4-2, the J gene TRBJ2-5; TRBD2 is a possible D gene (6 bases). The CDR3 has 17 residues. Trimming stripped 0 bases from V and 1 base from J, with 15 bases between. CDR1 and CDR2 from the germline V gene are LGHNA and YNFKEQ. CDR3 in DNA: TGTGCCAGCAGCCAAGATCTCCAGCGGAGGGGCCAAGAGACCCAGTACTTC. It codes for CASSQDLQRRGQETQYF.

The V call is TRBV5-5, the J call TRBJ1-4; D unclear. The CDR3 is made up of 14 amino acids. CDR1 is SGHKS and CDR2 is YYEKEE in the germline V gene (reference sequence). With 7 bases removed from V and 11 bases from J, the gap between germline ends came to 21 bases. CDR3 residues: CASRKEGGLGKLFF. The CDR3, as DNA: TGTGCCAGCCGAAAAGAGGGAGGCCTTGGGAAACTGTTTTTT.

This chain joins TRBV19 and TRBJ1-5; no reliable D call. Germline values: CDR1 LNHDA, CDR2 SQIVND (reference sequence). Trimming cost V 5 bases and J 5 bases, with 10 bases left between them. This CDR3 has 13 amino acids. The CDR3 sequence: CASSYLEDQPQHF. The CDR3 nucleotides are TGTGCCAGTAGTTACCTCGAGGATCAGCCCCAGCATTTT.

The CDR3 loop is CASSPRQAFSGNTIYF. CDR3 nucleotides: TGTGCCAGCTCACCACGACAGGCCTTCTCTGGAAACACCATATATTTT. J is TRBJ1-3 and V is TRBV18, with D tentatively TRBD1 (6 bases). The V gene's germline CDR1 is KGHSH and CDR2 LQKENI. This CDR3 has 16 residues. With 1 base removed from V and 0 bases from J, the gap between germline ends came to 10 bases. Full variable domain (rest looked up from reference TRBV18 and TRBJ1-3): NAGVMQNPRHLVRRRGQEARLRCSPMKGHSHVYWYRQLPEEGLKFMVYLQKENIIDESGMPKERFSAEFPKEGPSILRIQQVVRGDSAAYFCASSPRQAFSGNTIYFGEGSWLTVV.

This clone has a single count. The chain combines TRBV27 with TRBJ2-7; TRBD2 matches 10 bases. Germline V gives CDR1 MNHEY, CDR2 SMNVEV (reference sequence). V trimming: 0 bases; J trimming: 6 bases; junction bases outside the gene matches: 5. CDR3 length equals 15 residues. The CDR3 is CASSLSSGLAIEQYF. For the CDR3, the DNA is TGTGCCAGCAGTTTATCTTCGGGACTAGCGATCGAGCAGTACTTC.

This clone was seen a handful of times. V gene TRBV5-4 combines with J gene TRBJ2-2; 7 nucleotides agree with TRBD1. The V and J ends lost 6 bases and 1 base, in that order; junction bases with no gene match: 6. The CDR3 is 15 residues long. Per germline, CDR1 SGHNT and CDR2 YYREEE (reference sequence). The CDR3 DNA is TGTGCCAGCACCCACAGGGGTGGGAACACCGGGGAGCTGTTTTTT. Protein product: CASTHRGGNTGELFF.

Here the CDR3 reads CAWSVQNYEQYF. CDR3 DNA sequence: TGTGCCTGGAGTGTCCAGAACTACGAGCAGTACTTC. The chain uses TRBV30 and TRBJ2-7; no definite D call. Per germline, CDR1 GTSNPN and CDR2 SVGIG (reference sequence). Trimming left V 0 bases short and J 3 bases short, with 6 bases between. The CDR3 is 12 amino acids.

The chain has TRBV27 and TRBJ1-4; unclear D gene. V was cut by 6 bases and J by 4 bases, with 12 bases left in between. Germline-derived CDR1 and CDR2 are MNHEY and SMNVEV (reference sequence). This CDR3 comprises 14 residues. The CDR3 sequence is CASRGSRYNEKLFF. The CDR3 nucleotides are TGTGCCAGCAGGGGTTCACGATATAATGAAAAACTGTTTTTT. The variable domain in full, with the rest retrieved from reference TRBV27 and TRBJ1-4, is EAQVTQNPRYLITVTGKKLTVTCSQNMNHEYMSWYRQDPGLGLRQIYYSMNVEVTDKGDVPEGYKVSRKEKRNFPLILESPSPNQTSLYFCASRGSRYNEKLFFGSGTQLSVL.

J is TRBJ2-4 and V is TRBV5-4, with TRBD1 matching 7 bases. This CDR3 region has 15 residues. CDR1 and CDR2 (germline): SGHNT, YYREEE (reference sequence). Losses at the gene ends were 4 bases for V and 4 bases for J; bases not matched to a gene: 8. As DNA, the CDR3 is TGTGCCAGCAGCCAAAAGACAGGGAAAAAAAACATTCAGTACTTC. This codes for CASSQKTGKKNIQYF. Filled out from reference TRBV5-4 and TRBJ2-4, the complete variable domain reads ETGVTQSPTHLIKTRGQQVTLRCSSQSGHNTVSWYQQALGQGPQFIFQYYREEENGRGNFPPRFSGLQFPNYSSELNVNALELDDSALYLCASSQKTGKKNIQYFGAGTRLSVL.

V usage is TRBV7-6 and J usage is TRBJ2-2; D perhaps matches TRBD1 (6 bases). Per germline, CDR1 SGHVS and CDR2 FNYEAQ. The CDR3 covers 15 residues. V lost 5 bases and J lost 4, with 14 bases in between. The CDR3: CASSPTGIGTGELFF. The CDR3 DNA sequence: TGTGCCAGCAGCCCTACAGGGATCGGCACCGGGGAGCTGTTTTTT.

The V and J genes are TRBV13 and TRBJ2-5, with D perhaps matching TRBD2 (6 bases). Deletions cut 2 bases from V and 5 bases from J, with 15 bases between. CDR1 and CDR2 (germline): PRHDT, FYEKMQ (reference sequence). The CDR3 covers 15 residues. The CDR3 region is CASSLRSGAVETQYF. CDR3 sequence (DNA): TGTGCCAGCAGCTTACGATCGGGAGCGGTGGAGACCCAGTACTTC.

As concerns this clone: The junction does not match germline at one end; this may be a read error. The chain couples TRBV5-4 to TRBJ1-2; 9 nucleotides align to TRBD1. CDR3 size: 15 residues. CDR1 and CDR2 from the germline V gene are SGHNT and YYREEE (reference sequence). CDR3 coding DNA: TGCGCCAGCAGCCACAGACAGGGGGTCGGGTATGGCTACACCTTC. Translation gives CASSHRQGVGYGYTF.

The chain uses TRBV18 and TRBJ2-7; D is undetermined. Germline V gene data show CDR1 as KGHSH and CDR2 as LQKENI. V was pared by 1 base and J by 4 bases, with 2 bases between. This CDR3 contains 11 residues. The CDR3 sequence is CASSPRYEQYF. The CDR3 DNA reads as TGTGCCAGCTCACCACGGTACGAGCAGTACTTC.

The gene calls are TRBV9 and TRBJ2-7; 8 nucleotides agree with TRBD2. Germline-derived CDR1 and CDR2 are SGDLS and YYNGEE. The CDR3 consists of 19 residues. Trimming took 0 bases from V and 0 from J; bases not matched to a gene: 14. CDR3 in DNA: TGTGCCAGCAGCGTAGGACGAAAAACAAGGCGGGAGGCCTCCTACGAGCAGTACTTC. As protein: CASSVGRKTRREASYEQYF.

The chain uses TRBV28 and TRBJ1-5; D is ambiguous. Germline CDR1 reads MDHEN; CDR2 reads SYDVKM. The V and J ends lost 10 bases and 2 bases respectively, with 12 bases between them. The CDR3 has 13 amino acids. CDR3 DNA sequence: TGTGCCACGCGCGGGCCGGGCAATCAGCCCCAGCATTTT. Translation: CATRGPGNQPQHF. Filled out from reference TRBV28 and TRBJ1-5, the complete variable domain reads DVKVTQSSRYLVKRTGEKVFLECVQDMDHENMFWYRQDPGLGLRLIYFSYDVKMKEKGDIPEGYSVSREKKERFSLILESASTNQTSMYLCATRGPGNQPQHFGDGTRLSIL.

The table lists this clone with a count of one. CDR3 loop: CASSPDRGGNTGELFF. The CDR3 DNA follows: TGTGCCAGCTCCCCGGACAGGGGAGGTAACACCGGGGAGCTGTTTTTT. The V gene is TRBV18, the J gene TRBJ2-2, with 9 bases fitting TRBD1. From germline, CDR1 is KGHSH and CDR2 LQKENI. Losses at the gene ends were 6 bases for V and 2 bases for J; bases not matched to a gene: 7. This CDR3 contains 16 residues.

V usage is TRBV7-2 and J usage is TRBJ2-1; D perhaps matches TRBD2 (5 bases). The ends were cut back, 5 bases at V and 0 bases at J, with 11 bases in the middle. Germline CDR1 SGHTA, CDR2 FQGNSA. The CDR3 loop spans 15 amino acids. CDR3 bases: TGTGCCAGCAGCCCTCCGGGAAACTCCTACAATGAGCAGTTCTTC. This gives the protein CASSPPGNSYNEQFF.

The chain recombines TRBV19 with TRBJ1-2; D uncertain. V lost 3 bases to trimming and J lost 4 bases, with 9 bases between them. The germline V gene has CDR1 LNHDA and CDR2 SQIVND (reference sequence). This CDR3 is built from 13 residues. As DNA, the CDR3 is TGTGCCAGTAGTATCGGGCCGAGCTATGGCTACACCTTC. This sequence encodes CASSIGPSYGYTF.

This chain links TRBV9 with TRBJ1-3; D might be TRBD1 (5 bases). This CDR3 has 16 amino acids. The germline V gene has CDR1 SGDLS and CDR2 YYNGEE. Trimming cost V 4 bases and J 0 bases, with 14 bases left between them. The CDR3 here is CASSLAGFYSGNTIYF. The CDR3 DNA is TGTGCCAGCAGCCTAGCAGGGTTTTACTCTGGAAACACCATATATTTT. Combining the CDR3 with reference TRBV9 and TRBJ1-3 gives the whole variable domain DSGVTQTPKHLITATGQRVTLRCSPRSGDLSVYWYQQSLDQGLQFLIQYYNGEERAKGNILERFSAQQFPDLHSELNLSSLELGDSALYFCASSLAGFYSGNTIYFGEGSWLTVV.

V gene TRBV6-5 combines with J gene TRBJ2-5; weak D call: TRBD1 (5 bases). In germline, CDR1 is MNHEY, CDR2 SVGAGI. The length of the CDR3 is 15 residues. Trimming left V 4 bases short and J 2 bases short, with 14 bases between. The CDR3 region is CASSSYIGAQETQYF. Here the CDR3 DNA reads TGTGCCAGCAGTTCTTACATAGGGGCTCAAGAGACCCAGTACTTC.

The chain recombines TRBV28 with TRBJ2-7, with 7 bases lining up with TRBD1. In germline, CDR1 is MDHEN, CDR2 SYDVKM. There are 15 residues in the CDR3. With V trimmed by 4 bases and J by 9 bases, 15 bases remained unmatched. The CDR3: CASSSWWTGSSGQYF. The CDR3 region has the DNA TGTGCCAGCAGTTCCTGGTGGACAGGTTCCTCCGGGCAGTACTTC.

V usage is TRBV4-2 and J usage is TRBJ2-1; possible D gene TRBD2, 5 bases. The length of the CDR3 is 15 residues. Trimming removed 3 bases at V and 5 bases at J, with 14 bases between. CDR1 is LGHNA and CDR2 is YNFKEQ in the germline V gene. The CDR3 spells CASSQADLGNNEQFF. The CDR3 DNA sequence: TGTGCCAGCAGCCAGGCGGACTTGGGTAACAATGAGCAGTTCTTC.